The subject of this entry is one TCR beta chain. Its target is not known. This entry is derived from a study of Ad26.COV2.S vaccination and SARS-CoV-2 variants. Study in general: The study gave Ad26.COV2.S intramuscularly, once or twice 56 days apart. General study findings and limits: Reported findings describe substantial breadth in spike-specific CD8+ and CD4+ T cell responses following vaccination. People given the vaccine had a wider spike-specific TCR breadth than placebo recipients did.

Regarding treatment: approximately 18 received Ad26.COV2.S at low or high dose, single or two shots; about 5 received placebo; per-sample allocation not given. Collection of the samples took place on day 63 after the first injection of vaccine or placebo. CDR1 SGHDT and CDR2 YYEEEE come from the germline V gene. V lost 0 bases to trimming and J lost 1 base, with 11 bases between them. The CDR3 contains 17 residues. Clones were sequenced by immunoSEQ multiplex PCR, and TCRdb holds only the in-frame ones, with some missing. Altogether hundreds of thousands of clones are present, more than 75% being singletons, with the ten largest covering roughly 3.3%.

This clonotype was obtained from a person between 18 and 59 years old who received the Ad26.COV2.S COVID-19 vaccine or a placebo. The V gene is TRBV5-6, the J gene TRBJ2-6; a possible D gene is TRBD2 (7 bases). Sequencing used peripheral blood, obtained in a trial of Ad26.COV2.S vaccine versus placebo. This CDR3 is CASSLGRGRSGANVLTF. The DNA for the CDR3 is TGTGCCAGCAGCTTGGGGCGGGGGCGATCTGGGGCCAACGTCCTGACTTTC.